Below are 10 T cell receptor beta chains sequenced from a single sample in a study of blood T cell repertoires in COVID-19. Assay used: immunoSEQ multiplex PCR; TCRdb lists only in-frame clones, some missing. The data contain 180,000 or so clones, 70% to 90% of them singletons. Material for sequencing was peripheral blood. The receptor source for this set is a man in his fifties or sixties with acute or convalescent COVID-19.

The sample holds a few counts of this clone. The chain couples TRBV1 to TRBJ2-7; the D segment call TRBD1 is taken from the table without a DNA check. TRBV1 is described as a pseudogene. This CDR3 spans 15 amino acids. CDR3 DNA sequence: TGCACCAGCAGCCGTCAGGGGACGAGAGGTGACGAGCAGTACTTC. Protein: CTSSRQGTRGDEQYF.

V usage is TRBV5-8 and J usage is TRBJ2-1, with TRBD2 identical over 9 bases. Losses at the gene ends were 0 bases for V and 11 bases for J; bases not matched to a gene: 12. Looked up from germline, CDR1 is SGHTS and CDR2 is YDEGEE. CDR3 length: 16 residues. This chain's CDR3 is CASSLAVTSGLMKQFF. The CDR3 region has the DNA TGTGCCAGCAGCTTGGCCGTGACTAGCGGATTAATGAAGCAGTTCTTC.

CDR3 amino acids: CASRVQGNEQYF. In nucleotides, the CDR3 is TGTGCCAGCAGGGTACAGGGCAACGAGCAGTACTTC. V gene TRBV28 combines with J gene TRBJ2-7; a possible D gene is TRBD1 (6 bases). Germline CDR1 and CDR2: MDHEN and SYDVKM. The CDR3 has 12 residues. Trimming stripped 6 bases from V and 5 bases from J, with 11 bases between.

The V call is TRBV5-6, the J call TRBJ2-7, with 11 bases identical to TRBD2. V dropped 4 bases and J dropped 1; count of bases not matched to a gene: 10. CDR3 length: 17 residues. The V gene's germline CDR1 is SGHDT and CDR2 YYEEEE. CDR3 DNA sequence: TGTGCCAGCAGCCCGGGGCCGGGACTAGCGGTTTCCTACGAGCAGTACTTC. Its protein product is CASSPGPGLAVSYEQYF.

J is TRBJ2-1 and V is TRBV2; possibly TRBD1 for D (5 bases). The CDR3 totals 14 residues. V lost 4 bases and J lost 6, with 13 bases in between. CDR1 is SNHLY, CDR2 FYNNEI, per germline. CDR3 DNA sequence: TGTGCCAGCAGTGTCGGCAGGGTGGGCAATGAGCAGTTCTTC. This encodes CASSVGRVGNEQFF.

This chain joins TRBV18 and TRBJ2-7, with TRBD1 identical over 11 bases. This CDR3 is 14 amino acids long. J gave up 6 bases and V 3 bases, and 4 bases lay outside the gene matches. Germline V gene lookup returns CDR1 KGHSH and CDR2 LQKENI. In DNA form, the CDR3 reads TGTGCCAGCTCACCCGGACAGGGGGCGTCCGAGCAGTACTTC. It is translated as CASSPGQGASEQYF. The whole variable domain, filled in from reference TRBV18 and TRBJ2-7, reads NAGVMQNPRHLVRRRGQEARLRCSPMKGHSHVYWYRQLPEEGLKFMVYLQKENIIDESGMPKERFSAEFPKEGPSILRIQQVVRGDSAAYFCASSPGQGASEQYFGPGTRLTVT.

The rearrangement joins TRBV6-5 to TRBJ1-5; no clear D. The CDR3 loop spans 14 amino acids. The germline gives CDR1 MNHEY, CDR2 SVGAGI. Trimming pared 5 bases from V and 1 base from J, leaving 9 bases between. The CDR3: CASSPIVSNQPQHF. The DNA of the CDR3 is TGTGCCAGCAGTCCAATAGTGAGCAATCAGCCCCAGCATTTT.

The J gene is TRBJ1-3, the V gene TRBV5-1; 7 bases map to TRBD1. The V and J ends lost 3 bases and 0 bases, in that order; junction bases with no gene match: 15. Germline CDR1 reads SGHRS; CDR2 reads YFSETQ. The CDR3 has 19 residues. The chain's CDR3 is CASSSLPVTGTYSGNTIYF. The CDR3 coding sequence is TGCGCCAGCAGCTCGCTACCAGTGACAGGGACCTACTCTGGAAACACCATATATTTT.

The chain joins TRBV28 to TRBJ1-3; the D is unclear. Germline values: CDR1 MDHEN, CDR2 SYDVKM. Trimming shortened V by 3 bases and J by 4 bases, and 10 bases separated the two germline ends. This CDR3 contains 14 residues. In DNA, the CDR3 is TGTGCCAGCAGTTTCGGTCCGGGGGGAAACACCATATATTTT. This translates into CASSFGPGGNTIYF.

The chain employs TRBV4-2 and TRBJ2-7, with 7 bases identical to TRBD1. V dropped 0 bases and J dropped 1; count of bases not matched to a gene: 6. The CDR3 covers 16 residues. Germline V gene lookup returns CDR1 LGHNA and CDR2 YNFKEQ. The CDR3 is CASSQEDRLISYEQYF. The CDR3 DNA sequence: TGTGCCAGCAGCCAAGAGGACAGGTTAATTTCCTACGAGCAGTACTTC.